This passage covers 10 T cell receptor beta chains from one sample sequenced in a study of T-cell memory formation after mild COVID-19 (dated by TCRdb to about 2021). Receptor amplification or capture employed 5' RACE. Instrument used: Illumina NovaSeq 6000. TCRdb trimmed public reads at Q25 via fastp, called clones via MiXCR and kept in-frame beta chains. Rows are combined by CDR3 protein, so each entry shows the most common genes and DNA. The sample includes about 250,000 distinct CDR3 sequences, with roughly 14% observed a single time. The ten largest clonotypes hold about 2% of the sample. The sequencing input was PBMCs or a T cell subset sorted from them (not recorded which). The receptors derive from an adult woman who had mild COVID-19 (a few samples of this study predate the infection). The sample titles of this study are shuffled in the database, so cell type and time point are left out; the donor was told from shared clones.

This clonotype was observed a few times. The CDR3 nucleotides read TGTGCCAGTAGCAATCAGGCAGCCTACGAGCAGTACTTC. Translated: CASSNQAAYEQYF. This chain connects TRBV19 to TRBJ2-7; D unclear. The germline gives CDR1 LNHDA, CDR2 SQIVND (reference sequence). V shed 6 bases and J shed 2 bases, with 11 bases lying between them. The CDR3 contains 13 residues.

This clonotype was recorded at least ten times. CDR3 protein: CSASPGTGSDTQYF. The CDR3 DNA reads TGCAGTGCTAGTCCAGGGACAGGATCAGATACGCAGTATTTT. V and J are TRBV20-1 and TRBJ2-3; 8 positions agree with TRBD1. Germline CDR1 is DFQATT and CDR2 is SNEGSKA (reference sequence). The CDR3 totals 14 residues. Germline trimming cut 3 bases from V and 4 bases from J; bases unmatched to any gene: 6.

This clonotype turned up a few times. The chain recombines TRBV24-1 with TRBJ2-5, with D possibly TRBD1 on 5 matching bases. Germline lookup yields CDR1 KGHDR and CDR2 SFDVKD. This CDR3 region has 17 residues. Trimming removed 1 base at V and 2 bases at J, with 16 bases between. Here the CDR3 DNA reads TGTGCCACCAGTGATTTCGAACGACAGACCCTGCAAGAGACCCAGTACTTC. Translated, it gives CATSDFERQTLQETQYF.

This rearrangement joins TRBV30 to TRBJ2-1, with 7 bases aligning to TRBD2. Germline V CDR1 and CDR2: GTSNPN, SVGIG (reference sequence). V was clipped by 2 bases and J by 2 bases; unmatched bases: 3. This CDR3 is 14 amino acids long. CDR3 nucleotide sequence: TGTGCCTGGAGTAACCGGGGGGCCTACAATGAGCAGTTCTTC. Its protein is CAWSNRGAYNEQFF.

This clonotype was detected a few times. This chain links TRBV18 with TRBJ1-2; 7 nucleotides agree with TRBD1. The CDR3 is made up of 16 amino acids. CDR1 and CDR2 (germline): KGHSH, LQKENI. Germline trimming cut 6 bases from V and 4 bases from J; bases unmatched to any gene: 14. CDR3 nucleotides: TGTGCCAGCTCCCACAGACAGGGTCTGGATTCCTATGGCTACACCTTC. This translates into CASSHRQGLDSYGYTF.

This clonotype came up a few times. The chain links TRBV5-1 to TRBJ2-2; 7 bases fit TRBD1. The CDR3 is 16 residues long. V dropped 1 base and J dropped 2; count of bases not matched to a gene: 5. Per germline, CDR1 SGHRS and CDR2 YFSETQ. The CDR3 protein is CASSLRTGVNTGELFF. DNA for the CDR3: TGCGCCAGCAGCTTGCGGACAGGAGTAAACACCGGGGAGCTGTTTTTT.

V gene TRBV5-1 combines with J gene TRBJ1-5, with D unresolved. The germline CDR1 and CDR2 sequences are SGHRS and YFSETQ. The CDR3 has 16 amino acids. V lost 2 bases, J lost 0 bases, and 12 bases lay in between. This CDR3 reads CASSFDQKHSNQPQHF. The CDR3 DNA reads TGCGCCAGCAGCTTTGACCAGAAGCATAGCAATCAGCCCCAGCATTTT.

The chain is built from TRBV7-3 and TRBJ1-1, with 7 bases that match TRBD1. The CDR3 consists of 14 residues. Germline trimming cut 5 bases from V and 2 bases from J; bases unmatched to any gene: 5. Germline V gene sequence: CDR1 SGHTA, CDR2 FQGTGA. CDR3 sequence: CASSMGQLNTEAFF. The CDR3 DNA sequence: TGTGCCAGCAGCATGGGACAGCTAAACACTGAAGCTTTCTTT.

The table lists this clonotype with a few counts. V usage is TRBV2 and J usage is TRBJ1-2; weak D call: TRBD1 (5 bases). CDR3 length: 13 residues. In germline, CDR1 is SNHLY, CDR2 FYNNEI. V was shortened by 8 bases and J by 4 bases, with 14 bases between the two germline ends. The CDR3 loop reads CASVEGPTYGYTF. Written as DNA, the CDR3 is TGTGCCAGCGTCGAGGGACCGACCTATGGCTACACCTTC.

This clonotype turned up a few times. This sequence joins TRBV10-3 and TRBJ2-7; the D gene is possibly TRBD2 (6 bases). This CDR3 is 15 amino acids long. V was pared by 3 bases and J by 3 bases, with 15 bases between. Germline V gene data show CDR1 as ENHRY and CDR2 as SYGVKD. The CDR3 bases are TGTGCCATCAGTGACCCGGGACTTCCTAACTACGAGCAGTACTTC. Its translation: CAISDPGLPNYEQYF.